The 27 T cell receptor beta chains below all came from one sample that was sequenced in a study of tumor and adjacent non-tumor tissue in lung cancer. TCRbeta libraries were built with three rounds of nested PCR, modified from ARM-PCR. TCRdb independently ran MiXCR on the multiplex PCR reads; one entry per CDR3 protein. The table includes about 67,000 distinct CDR3 sequences, 75% to 85% detected once. This sample's RNA came from whole unsorted tissue. Distant lung tissue was collected more than 3 cm away from the tumor edge. The sequencing sample was made of distant non-tumor lung tissue. These TCRs come from a man aged 55 to 69 with non-small cell lung cancer.

Notes on this clonotype: The junction does not match germline at one end; this may be a read error. The chain links TRBV10-1 to TRBJ2-7; possibly TRBD1 for D (6 bases). This CDR3 contains 14 residues. Germline lookup yields CDR1 WNHNN and CDR2 SYGVQD (reference sequence). The CDR3 DNA is TGCGCCAGCAGCCCGGACAGCGTATCCCACGAGCAGTATTTC. This translates into CASSPDSVSHEQYF.

Turning to this clonotype: One end of the junction varies from germline; a read error may be responsible. This chain connects TRBV4-1 to TRBJ1-4; D gene ambiguous. CDR3 length: 18 residues. Germline CDR1 is MGHRA and CDR2 is YSYEKL. The CDR3 loop is CASSQTGSKMCANEKLFF. DNA for the CDR3: TGCGCCAGCAGCCAGACCGGGTCTAAGATGTGCGCTAACGAAAAACTGTTTTTT.

This clonotype has only a few counts. Because it lacks the conserved phenylalanine or tryptophan at the end, this CDR3 is likely a read error. The DNA is left out, because the CDR3 cannot be placed on it with certainty; the CDR3 is given as TCRdb lists it. The chain is built from TRBV6-5 and TRBJ2-6. The CDR3 has 14 residues if both end residues are counted. CDR1 is MNHEY and CDR2 is SVGAGI in the germline V gene. The CDR3 spells CASSGLSGVNVLTL.

Comments on this clonotype: One junction end does not reproduce the germline sequence, and a read error may be involved. The genes are TRBV14 and TRBJ2-3, with D perhaps TRBD1 (5 bases). CDR3 length: 18 residues. Germline V lookup: CDR1 SGHDN, CDR2 FVKESK. Written as DNA, the CDR3 is TGTGTCAGCAGCCAAATGGGGCTTGGAGTCGCAGACACAGATACGGAGTATTTT. This encodes CVSSQMGLGVADTDTEYF.

A remark on this clonotype: Sequence at one end of the junction differs from germline and may be a read error. This sequence joins TRBV6-5 and TRBJ2-7; no firm D call. Germline CDR1 and CDR2: MNHEY and SVGAGI. The CDR3 is 14 residues long. The CDR3: CASSYDRNSCEQYF. The CDR3, as DNA: TGTGCCAGTAGTTACGATCGGAACTCCTGCGAGCAGTACTTC.

V gene TRBV2 combines with J gene TRBJ1-5, with D hard to call. In germline, CDR1 is SNHLY, CDR2 FYNNEI. CDR3 length equals 14 residues. Trimming left V 5 bases short and J 3 bases short, with 11 bases between. The CDR3 loop reads CASSSSSFNQPQHF. DNA of the CDR3: TGTGCCAGCAGTTCTAGCAGTTTCAATCAGCCCCAGCATTTT.

The rearrangement joins TRBV11-1 to TRBJ2-2; no firm D call. V lost 4 bases and J lost 9, with 15 bases in between. The CDR3 runs 14 residues. Germline V CDR1 and CDR2: SGHAT, FQDESV (reference sequence). The CDR3 loop is CASSYICGTWELFF. The CDR3 DNA reads as TGTGCCAGCAGCTATATATGTGGTACCTGGGAGCTGTTTTTT.

As for this clonotype: The junction departs from the called germline gene at one end, perhaps through a read error. The chain links TRBV11-3 to TRBJ2-1, with 10 bases aligning to TRBD2. The CDR3 is 16 amino acids. CDR1 SGHNT and CDR2 YENEEA come from the germline V gene. The CDR3 loop reads CTSSTQGLAWNNEQFF. In DNA, the CDR3 is TGTACCAGCAGCACCCAGGGACTAGCGTGGAACAATGAGCAGTTCTTC. Variable domain in full (rest from reference TRBV11-3 and TRBJ2-1): EAGVVQSPRYKIIEKKQPVAFWCNPISGHNTLYWYLQNLGQGPELLIRYENEEAVDDSQLPKDRFSAERLKGVDSTLKIQPAELGDSAVYLCTSSTQGLAWNNEQFFGPGTRLTVL.

In the case of this clonotype: Relative to the germline gene, one junction end is altered; a read error may explain this. This chain uses TRBV5-1 with TRBJ1-2; D is undetermined. This CDR3 comprises 14 residues. Looked up from germline, CDR1 is SGHRS and CDR2 is YFSETQ. The chain's CDR3 is CARSSPGPNYGYTF. The CDR3 DNA follows: TGCGCCAGGAGCTCTCCAGGCCCTAACTATGGCTACACCTTC. The full variable domain, rest sourced from reference TRBV5-1 and TRBJ1-2, is KAGVTQTPRYLIKTRGQQVTLSCSPISGHRSVSWYQQTPGQGLQFLFEYFSETQRNKGNFPGRFSGRQFSNSRSEMNVSTLELGDSALYLCARSSPGPNYGYTFGSGTRLTVV.

This chain links TRBV20-1 with TRBJ2-3; TRBD2 aligns across 14 bases. The V segment lost 7 bases and the J segment 6 bases; nucleotides outside the gene matches: 12. Looked up from germline, CDR1 is DFQATT and CDR2 is SNEGSKA (reference sequence). CDR3 size: 16 residues. The CDR3 loop is CSVRYPGLAGVDTQYF. The CDR3 nucleotides are TGCAGTGTTAGGTATCCGGGACTAGCGGGAGTGGATACGCAGTATTTT.

This clonotype was recorded many times. The V and J genes are TRBV6-1 and TRBJ2-2; a weak D match, TRBD2 (5 bases). The CDR3 has 13 amino acids. In germline, CDR1 is MNHNS, CDR2 SASEGT. V was pared by 1 base and J by 6 bases, with 6 bases between. The CDR3 here is CASSEGRPGELFF. The CDR3 DNA follows: TGTGCCAGCAGTGAAGGGAGGCCCGGGGAGCTGTTTTTT.

This clonotype was counted a single time. This could be a read error, since a much larger clone is one nucleotide away. The chain joins TRBV10-2 to TRBJ2-4, with 8 bases fitting TRBD1. This CDR3 comprises 13 residues. Germline-derived CDR1 and CDR2 are WSHSY and SAAADI. Here the CDR3 DNA reads TGCGCCAGCACGACAGGGGACAAAAACAATCAGTACTTC. This codes for CASTTGDKNNQYF.

This sequence joins TRBV29-1 and TRBJ2-3; no clear D gene. This CDR3 is 12 amino acids long. Per germline, CDR1 SQVTM and CDR2 ANQGSEA. The V end was cut by 8 bases, the J end by 6 bases, with 15 bases between. Written as DNA, the CDR3 is TGCAGCCTTGGTTTATGTGGGGATACGCAGTATTTT. This sequence encodes CSLGLCGDTQYF.

This chain uses TRBV13 with TRBJ1-3; D is unclear. Trimming took 5 bases from V and 6 from J, leaving 14 bases between them. The CDR3 runs to 14 residues. Germline V gene data show CDR1 as PRHDT and CDR2 as FYEKMQ (reference sequence). CDR3 loop: CASSTRDSENTIYF. The DNA of the CDR3 is TGTGCCAGCAGCACTAGGGATAGTGAAAACACCATATATTTT.

Details on this clonotype: One junction end does not reproduce the germline sequence, and a read error may be involved. The rearrangement uses TRBV11-2 and TRBJ2-3, with D perhaps TRBD2 (6 bases). CDR3 length equals 20 residues. Germline V CDR1 and CDR2: SGHAT, FQNNGV. The CDR3 coding sequence is TGTGCCTGCAGCTCGCCAGGCTTGGCGGGATGGGACGGTTACACAGATACGCAGTATTTT. Its translation is CACSSPGLAGWDGYTDTQYF.

This clonotype was counted only a few times. One base away lies a much larger clone, so this may be a sequencing read error. This chain connects TRBV28 to TRBJ2-7; 11 nucleotides line up with TRBD2. The CDR3 extends over 15 amino acids. Germline V gene data show CDR1 as MDHEN and CDR2 as SYDVKM. J was trimmed by 5 bases and V by 2 bases; bases with no gene match: 5. The CDR3 region has the DNA TGTGCCAGCAGTTTAAGTCTAGCGGGAGGTCACGAGCAGTACTTC. Translating gives CASSLSLAGGHEQYF.

This clonotype was observed at least ten times. The chain's CDR3 is CASSQDSGGRASYEQYF. DNA for the CDR3: TGCGCCAGCAGCCAAGATTCGGGCGGGAGGGCTTCCTACGAGCAGTACTTC. This chain links TRBV4-1 with TRBJ2-7, with 9 bases fitting TRBD2. CDR1 is MGHRA, CDR2 YSYEKL, per germline. The CDR3 length is 17 residues. V was clipped by 0 bases and J by 1 base; unmatched bases: 7.

The genes are TRBV6-1 and TRBJ2-3, with no clear D. Deletions cut 5 bases from V and 14 bases from J, with 20 bases between. The CDR3 is 13 amino acids. CDR1 is MNHNS and CDR2 is SASEGT in the germline V gene. The CDR3 DNA is TGTGCCAGCAGTCAACCCAGCACAGATATGCGGTATTTT. Translating gives CASSQPSTDMRYF.

The rearrangement joins TRBV20-1 to TRBJ2-3; D possibly uses TRBD1 or TRBD2 (5 bases each). Germline V gene data show CDR1 as DFQATT and CDR2 as SNEGSKA (reference sequence). Trimming took off 0 bases at V and 1 base at J, with 20 bases between the two ends. The CDR3 is 18 residues long. The CDR3 here is CSARDSSGAIGGTDTQYF. The CDR3 DNA sequence: TGCAGTGCTAGAGATTCCAGCGGAGCAATAGGGGGCACAGATACGCAGTATTTT.

This rearrangement joins TRBV28 to TRBJ2-1; 8 positions agree with TRBD1. V lost 7 bases and J lost 6; bases outside the gene matches: 14. The germline gives CDR1 MDHEN, CDR2 SYDVKM. CDR3 length equals 16 residues. CDR3 nucleotides: TGTGCCAGCAAGGGGATACCGACAGGGGACCGCAATGAGCAGTTCTTC. It is translated as CASKGIPTGDRNEQFF.

This sequence joins TRBV29-1 and TRBJ2-2; D possibly corresponds to TRBD2 (5 bases). With 2 bases removed from V and 5 bases from J, the gap between germline ends came to 12 bases. Per the germline V gene, CDR1 is SQVTM and CDR2 is ANQGSEA. The CDR3 covers 14 residues. The CDR3 is CSVEKRKKTGELFF. CDR3 in DNA: TGCAGCGTTGAAAAGCGGAAGAAAACCGGGGAGCTGTTTTTT.

Concerning this clonotype: One end of the junction does not line up with germline, which may come from a read error. The chain combines TRBV29-1 with TRBJ2-7; tentatively, D is TRBD1 (6 bases). The CDR3 has 13 amino acids. CDR1 and CDR2 (germline): SQVTM, ANQGSEA. As DNA, the CDR3 is TGCAGCCTTGATCAAGGGGGAACCTACGTGCAGTACTTC. Translated: CSLDQGGTYVQYF.

This clonotype occurred a few times. One junction end does not reproduce the germline sequence, and a read error may be involved. The rearrangement joins TRBV4-1 to TRBJ2-1; D is possibly TRBD2 (5 bases). The CDR3 consists of 15 residues. Germline lookup yields CDR1 MGHRA and CDR2 YSYEKL. CDR3 protein: CASSQLVDSYNEQFF. The CDR3 DNA reads TGCGCCAGTAGCCAACTAGTGGACTCCTACAATGAGCAGTTCTTC.

As for this clonotype: Since the CDR3 does not end with the conserved phenylalanine or tryptophan, this likely comes from a read error. No DNA is shown, since the ends of the CDR3 on it are uncertain; the CDR3 is the one TCRdb lists. V usage is TRBV7-8 and J usage is TRBJ2-5. The CDR3 adds up to 15 amino acids, both ends counted. Germline CDR1 and CDR2: SGHVS and FQNEAQ. CDR3 residues: CASNTKAWNQETQYL.

V usage is TRBV6-1 and J usage is TRBJ1-1; weak D call: TRBD1 (6 bases). Germline V gene data show CDR1 as MNHNS and CDR2 as SASEGT. V was cut by 7 bases and J by 1 base, with 16 bases left in between. CDR3 length: 15 amino acids. The CDR3 sequence is CASIGDKVGNTEAFF. The CDR3 region has the DNA TGTGCCAGCATTGGGGACAAGGTAGGGAACACTGAAGCTTTCTTT.

In regard to this clonotype: A much more abundant neighbour one base away suggests this may be a read error. No conserved phenylalanine or tryptophan is present at the end of the CDR3, so a read error is the likely explanation. The genes are TRBV7-6 and TRBJ2-7, with TRBD1 as a possible D gene (5 bases). This CDR3 spans 13 amino acids. V lost 5 bases and J lost 3, with 11 bases in between. CDR1 and CDR2 (germline): SGHVS, FNYEAQ. The DNA for the CDR3 is TGTGCCAGCAGCACAGAGGACAACTACGAGCAGTACTAC. This codes for CASSTEDNYEQYY.

Comment on this clonotype: At one of its ends the junction is not consistent with the germline gene, which may arise from a read error. The V and J genes are TRBV6-2 or TRBV6-3 and TRBJ2-2, with TRBD2 matching over 8 bases. Germline lookup yields CDR1 MNHEY and CDR2 SVGEGT. The CDR3 covers 15 residues. CDR3 loop: CASCSSGRNTGKLVF. CDR3 bases: TGTGCCAGCTGTTCAAGCGGGAGAAACACCGGGAAGCTGGTTTTT.